These T cell receptor beta chains were read from a single sample in a study of T cell repertoires in cytomegalovirus infection. MiXCR, run by TCRdb on the reads, gives a single entry per CDR3 protein. The sample lists more than 400,000 distinct CDR3 sequences; approximately 25% were seen once. Sample: PBMCs. The receptors originated from a human donor in good health (CMV status not recorded). Some clones in this sample may be carry-over from other donors' samples. CDR3s include the opening cysteine and the closing phenylalanine or tryptophan. D genes are given only for firm matches. Size values are once, few and many counts, or a class for expanded clones, and some rows have none.

D gene | J gene | V gene | clone size | CDR3 protein | CDR3 DNA
TRBD1 | TRBJ1-6 | TRBV5-8 | . | CASSSPGQGSGSPLHF | TGTGCCAGCAGCTCCCCCGGACAGGGGAGTGGGTCACCCCTCCACTTT
TRBD2 | TRBJ2-1 | TRBV7-8 | . | CASSSIGTSGYNEQFF | TGTGCCAGCAGCTCTATAGGGACTAGCGGTTACAATGAGCAGTTCTTC
TRBD1 | TRBJ2-1 | TRBV27 | . | CASSLTGVNEQFF | TGTGCCAGCAGTTTGACAGGGGTTAATGAGCAGTTCTTC
TRBD1 | TRBJ1-5 | TRBV6-4 | . | CARRWTGIPRGRYF | TGTGCCAGGAGGTGGACAGGAATCCCGAGGGGCCGTTATTTT
. | TRBJ1-1 | TRBV6-1 | . | CASREQGNTEAFF | TGTGCCAGCAGGGAACAGGGAAACACTGAAGCTTTCTTT
TRBD1 | TRBJ1-5 | TRBV12-3/TRBV12-4 | few | CASRRGDRGFNQPQHF | TGTGCCAGCAGGCGTGGGGACAGGGGATTCAATCAGCCCCAGCATTTT
TRBD1 | TRBJ1-6 | TRBV7-8 | many | CASSGPDRGGRNSPLHF | TGTGCCAGCAGCGGCCCGGACAGGGGAGGTCGGAATTCACCCCTCCACTTT
. | TRBJ1-1 | TRBV19 | few | CASSSATGENTEAFF | TGTGCCAGTAGTTCGGCGACAGGAGAGAACACTGAAGCTTTCTTT
TRBD1 | TRBJ1-1 | TRBV10-3 | . | CAISYPQLTGETEAFF | TGTGCCATCAGTTACCCCCAATTGACAGGGGAGACTGAAGCTTTCTTT
TRBD1 | TRBJ2-7 | TRBV7-9 | many | CASSRIGQGIYYEQYF | TGTGCCAGCAGCCGAATTGGACAGGGTATTTACTACGAGCAGTACTTC
TRBD1 | TRBJ1-5 | TRBV28 | . | CACIAGGVDQPQHF | TGTGCCTGCATTGCAGGGGGAGTTGATCAGCCCCAGCATTTT